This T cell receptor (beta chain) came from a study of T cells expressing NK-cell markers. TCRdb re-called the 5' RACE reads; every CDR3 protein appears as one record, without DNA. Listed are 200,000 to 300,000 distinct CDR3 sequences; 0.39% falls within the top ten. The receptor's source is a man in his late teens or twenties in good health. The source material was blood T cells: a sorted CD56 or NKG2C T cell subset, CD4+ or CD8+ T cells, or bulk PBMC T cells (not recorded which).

CDR3 amino acids: CSARDLQGYEAFF. V usage is TRBV20-1 and J usage is TRBJ1-1; TCRdb designates TRBD1, a call that cannot be tested without DNA. Germline loops: CDR1 DFQATT, CDR2 SNEGSKA (reference sequence). CDR3 size: 13 residues.